Sequencing of this TCR beta chain was carried out in a study of a mutant IDH1 vaccine in newly diagnosed glioma. About the study: Commencement of vaccination occurred 4-6 weeks following radiotherapy alone, or concurrently with temozolomide cycles. Patients got radiotherapy, temozolomide, or both beforehand, and most got both.

As to this clone: The antigen is not known. A junction end diverges from the germline sequence, so it may reflect a read error.

Indicated time point: week 35, safety follow-up. Every vaccination contained 300 ug of the mutant IDH1 20-mer peptide and was paired with topical imiquimod. Each patient was administered eight vaccinations, scheduled in weeks 1, 3, 5, 7, 11, 15, 19 and 23. Only in-frame clones appear in the TCRdb table, and some are missing; sequencing was by immunoSEQ multiplex PCR. In the table there are 60,000 or so clones, 84% of which are singletons. CDR1 is MNHNS, CDR2 SASEGT, per germline. This CDR3 is built from 15 residues. V usage is TRBV6-1 and J usage is TRBJ2-7; 10 bases map to TRBD2. Sequenced material: PBMCs, taken from a glioma patient whose treatment included an IDH1 peptide vaccine. The receptor was isolated from a man younger than 40 with glioma. The CDR3 DNA is TGTGCCAGCAGCAGCGGCGGTAGCGGGGGGTCTCAAATCGTCTTC. This gives the protein CASSSGGSGGSQIVF.